The 23 T cell receptor beta chains below were found in one sample sequenced in a study of control samples from healthy donors and cancer patients. Only in-frame clones appear in the TCRdb table, and some are missing; sequencing was by immunoSEQ multiplex PCR. The sample shows tens of thousands of clones, about 89% of them seen only once. Input material: blood. The receptors here all came from a man aged 50 to 60 in good health.

The chain uses TRBV24-1 and TRBJ2-1; D uncertain. Trimming stripped 3 bases from V and 2 bases from J, with 13 bases between. From germline, CDR1 is KGHDR and CDR2 SFDVKD. This CDR3 comprises 16 residues. For the CDR3, the DNA is TGTGCCACCAGTGATGGTGGGCGGAGTACCTACAATGAGCAGTTCTTC. It is translated as CATSDGGRSTYNEQFF.

The chain has TRBV4-3 and TRBJ2-3; 7 bases match TRBD1. V gave up 4 bases and J gave up 1 base; unmatched junction bases: 5. CDR3 size: 15 residues. Germline loops: CDR1 LGHNA, CDR2 YSLEER. The DNA for the CDR3 is TGCGCCAGCAGCCTCGACAGGGCGGGCACAGATACGCAGTATTTT. Translating gives CASSLDRAGTDTQYF.

The chain employs TRBV2 and TRBJ2-1; tentatively, D is TRBD1 (8 bases). CDR3 length equals 12 residues. The germline CDR1 and CDR2 sequences are SNHLY and FYNNEI. Trimming took 8 bases from V and 10 from J, leaving 15 bases between them. The CDR3 DNA reads as TGTGCCAGCCTTGGACAGGGAGGGGAGCAGTTCTTC. It encodes CASLGQGGEQFF.

This chain joins TRBV12-2 and TRBJ2-5; TRBD2 reflects the table's D call only, with no check against the DNA. TRBV12-2 is flagged as a pseudogene. The CDR3 is 16 residues long. CDR3 amino acids: CASRLAGGRALETQYF. CDR3 bases: TGTGCAAGTCGCTTAGCTGGCGGGAGGGCCCTGGAGACCCAGTACTTC.

The V gene is TRBV3-1 (or the pseudogene TRBV3-2), the J gene TRBJ1-5; TRBD1 aligns across 8 bases. The V and J ends lost 1 base and 5 bases, in that order; junction bases with no gene match: 4. From germline, CDR1 is LGHDT and CDR2 YNNKEL (reference sequence). CDR3 length: 15 amino acids. The CDR3: CASSQAGGAHQPQHF. DNA for the CDR3: TGTGCCAGCAGCCAAGCAGGGGGCGCCCATCAGCCCCAGCATTTT.

The chain uses TRBV6-2 or TRBV6-3 and TRBJ2-2; D gene unclear. This CDR3 region has 13 residues. Per the germline V gene, CDR1 is MNHEY and CDR2 is SVGEGT. Trimming left V 6 bases short and J 15 bases short, with 20 bases between. Here the CDR3 reads CASSALGWEKVFF. Here the CDR3 DNA reads TGTGCCAGCAGCGCCCTGGGGTGGGAAAAGGTGTTTTTT.

This rearrangement joins TRBV3-1 (or the pseudogene TRBV3-2) to TRBJ2-2, with 16 nucleotides matching TRBD2. The CDR3 has 18 amino acids. With V trimmed by 3 bases and J by 7 bases, 8 bases remained unmatched. Per the germline V gene, CDR1 is LGHDT and CDR2 is YNNKEL (reference sequence). The DNA of the CDR3 is TGTGCCAGCAGCCAGGCCGGGACTAGCGGGGGGGTGATCGGGGAGCTGTTTTTT. Residues: CASSQAGTSGGVIGELFF.

The chain uses TRBV30 and TRBJ1-5, with D perhaps TRBD1 (5 bases). Germline V gene data show CDR1 as GTSNPN and CDR2 as SVGIG (reference sequence). V gave up 1 base and J gave up 4 bases, with 14 bases separating them. The CDR3 totals 15 residues. The chain's CDR3 is CAWSAPGHSNQPQHF. CDR3 DNA: TGTGCCTGGAGTGCCCCCGGACACTCAAATCAGCCCCAGCATTTT.

V usage is TRBV27 and J usage is TRBJ1-5; D is perhaps TRBD1 (6 bases). The CDR3 is made up of 15 amino acids. Germline loops: CDR1 MNHEY, CDR2 SMNVEV (reference sequence). The V and J ends lost 4 bases and 5 bases respectively, with 15 bases between them. The CDR3 DNA reads TGTGCCAGCAGTTCTATTCAGGGGTACGATCAGCCCCAGCATTTT. This codes for CASSSIQGYDQPQHF.

The chain has TRBV7-2 and TRBJ2-1; 7 nucleotides align to TRBD2. Germline values: CDR1 SGHTA, CDR2 FQGNSA. Trimming took 5 bases from V and 10 from J; bases not matched to a gene: 5. The CDR3 loop spans 12 amino acids. The CDR3 protein is CASSPPGREQFF. The CDR3, as DNA: TGTGCCAGCAGCCCCCCCGGGAGGGAGCAGTTCTTC.

This clone is a singleton in its sample. The genes are TRBV28 and TRBJ2-4; D unresolved. The V end lost 3 bases, the J end lost 5 bases, and 17 bases lay between the germline ends. CDR3 length: 16 amino acids. Germline CDR1 reads MDHEN; CDR2 reads SYDVKM. The CDR3: CASSFPSRIGQNIQYF. The CDR3 bases are TGTGCCAGCAGTTTCCCCAGTCGGATCGGTCAAAACATTCAGTACTTC.

This chain joins TRBV9 and TRBJ2-1, with D possibly matching TRBD1 (6 bases). The ends were cut back, 3 bases at V and 5 bases at J, with 12 bases in the middle. CDR3 length: 14 residues. Germline V lookup: CDR1 SGDLS, CDR2 YYNGEE. CDR3 sequence: CASSAPGGHNEQFF. CDR3 bases: TGTGCCAGCAGCGCTCCTGGGGGCCACAATGAGCAGTTCTTC.

The chain carries TRBV5-1 and TRBJ1-1; D is possibly TRBD1 (6 bases). The CDR3 is 13 amino acids. Germline V CDR1 and CDR2: SGHRS, YFSETQ. Trimming shortened V by 4 bases and J by 4 bases, and 11 bases separated the two germline ends. CDR3 in amino acids: CASSPMDSTEAFF. The CDR3 region has the DNA TGCGCCAGCAGCCCAATGGACAGCACTGAAGCTTTCTTT.

The genes are TRBV27 and TRBJ2-5; 8 bases fit TRBD2. Looked up from germline, CDR1 is MNHEY and CDR2 is SMNVEV (reference sequence). This CDR3 contains 16 residues. Unmatched junction bases numbered 7, after V lost 2 bases and J lost 2 bases. The CDR3, as DNA: TGTGCCAGCAGTTTAAGAGCGGGGGCCATACAAGAGACCCAGTACTTC. This sequence encodes CASSLRAGAIQETQYF.

The CDR3 DNA reads as TGCGCCAGCAGTGAGTCTACGGAAGGGCAGTACGTC. Amino acids: CASSESTEGQYV. The rearrangement links TRBV10-2 to TRBJ2-7; no firm D call. The CDR3 has 12 amino acids. Germline V gene lookup returns CDR1 WSHSY and CDR2 SAAADI. Trimming shortened V by 0 bases and J by 9 bases, and 9 bases separated the two germline ends.

V is TRBV5-5 and J is TRBJ1-2; no reliable D call. V lost 0 bases and J 1 base, leaving 10 bases between the germline ends. Per germline, CDR1 SGHKS and CDR2 YYEKEE (reference sequence). The CDR3 length is 15 residues. The CDR3 protein is CASSLEIEINYGYTF. The CDR3, as DNA: TGTGCCAGCAGCTTGGAGATAGAGATTAACTATGGCTACACCTTC.

The V and J genes are TRBV6-5 and TRBJ1-6; tentative D call: TRBD1 (5 bases). V lost 0 bases and J lost 9, with 12 bases in between. Germline assignment: CDR1 MNHEY and CDR2 SVGAGI. The CDR3 sequence is 15 residues long. CDR3 amino acids: CASSYSAGDLSPLHF. Here the CDR3 DNA reads TGTGCCAGCAGTTACTCCGCCGGGGACCTTTCACCCCTCCACTTT.

The chain links TRBV3-1 (or the pseudogene TRBV3-2) to TRBJ2-3; D gene unclear. Per germline, CDR1 LGHDT and CDR2 YNNKEL (reference sequence). This CDR3 contains 12 residues. V gave up 2 bases and J gave up 2 bases, with 2 bases separating them. For the CDR3, the DNA is TGTGCCAGCAGCCAAACCACAGATACGCAGTATTTT. Its translation: CASSQTTDTQYF.

This clone has more than one count but fewer than ten. Here the CDR3 omits its conserved ending phenylalanine or tryptophan, so a read error is the likely source. The DNA is omitted, as the CDR3 cannot be located on it reliably, and the CDR3 follows TCRdb's listing. This chain links TRBV5-4 with TRBJ1-2; TRBD1 reflects the table's D call only, with no check against the DNA. The germline V gene has CDR1 SGHNT and CDR2 YYREEE (reference sequence). With termini counted, the CDR3 has 11 amino acids. This CDR3 is CASSSRNRQGR.

This clone was observed once. The V and J genes are TRBV4-3 and TRBJ2-2; the D gene is possibly TRBD2 (6 bases). Trimming stripped 1 base from V and 1 base from J, with 13 bases between. This CDR3 has 17 residues. Germline CDR1 reads LGHNA; CDR2 reads YSLEER. The CDR3, as DNA: TGCGCCAGCAGCCAAGGGTTCGGCGGGATGAACACCGGGGAGCTGTTTTTT. This sequence encodes CASSQGFGGMNTGELFF.

The chain couples TRBV18 to TRBJ1-1; 7 bases fit TRBD1. J was trimmed by 0 bases and V by 3 bases; bases with no gene match: 4. This CDR3 region has 15 residues. CDR1 is KGHSH, CDR2 LQKENI, per germline. CDR3 in DNA: TGTGCCAGCTCACCGTCCGGGACAGTGAACACTGAAGCTTTCTTT. Translated, it gives CASSPSGTVNTEAFF.

The chain employs TRBV6-4 and TRBJ1-5; 7 bases line up with TRBD1. CDR3 length: 14 amino acids. CDR1 is MRHNA and CDR2 is SNTAGT in the germline V gene. Trimming removed 6 bases from V and 3 bases from J; junction bases left unmatched: 5. The CDR3 is CASRDRWDNQPQHF. The DNA of the CDR3 is TGTGCCAGCAGGGACAGGTGGGACAATCAGCCCCAGCATTTT.

The rearrangement joins TRBV18 to TRBJ1-3, with D possibly TRBD1 on 5 matching bases. V gave up 3 bases and J gave up 3 bases, with 9 bases separating them. This CDR3 contains 14 residues. In germline, CDR1 is KGHSH, CDR2 LQKENI. In DNA, the CDR3 is TGTGCCAGCTCACCGGGGCAGAATGGAAACACCATATATTTT. Translation: CASSPGQNGNTIYF.